This T cell receptor (beta chain) was captured by sequencing in a study of blood T cell repertoires in COVID-19. On the study more broadly: From the United States, Italy and Spain came samples of acute and convalescent COVID-19. In each case, the material was cDNA or gDNA derived from T cells, B-cell-depleted T cells, or PBMCs.

Germline V gene sequence: CDR1 SGHTS, CDR2 YDEGEE. The CDR3 spans 15 residues. After removal of 5 bases from V and 1 base from J, the junction contained 8 bases not matched to a gene. How the authors handled the data: Amplification of reference gene primers provided the estimated nucleated cell counts. Some clones are missing from TCRdb's copy, which holds only in-frame ones; the method was immunoSEQ multiplex PCR. The V and J calls and clone size come from that table; D and trimming were worked out from the DNA. The sample lists about 240,000 clones, over 70% occurring once. This sequence originates from a woman of 80 years or more with acute or convalescent COVID-19. The rearrangement uses TRBV5-8 and TRBJ2-7; 8 bases are a match to TRBD1. Sequenced: peripheral blood. In DNA form, the CDR3 reads TGTGCCAGCAGTGGACAGGGACTCGGGTCCTACGAGCAGTACTTC. This sequence encodes CASSGQGLGSYEQYF. Filled out from reference TRBV5-8 and TRBJ2-7, the complete variable domain reads EAGVTQSPTHLIKTRGQQATLRCSPISGHTSVYWYQQALGLGLQFLLWYDEGEERNRGNFPPRFSGRQFPNYSSELNVNALELEDSALYLCASSGQGLGSYEQYFGPGTRLTVT.